This is a list of T cell receptor beta chains from one sample in a study of blood T cell repertoires in COVID-19. Repertoires were generated with immunoSEQ multiplex PCR, while TCRdb's copy carries only in-frame clones and drops some. This sample has under 95,000 clones; around 86% occur once, and the top ten carry 4.5% to 6%. The sequenced sample consisted of peripheral blood. The receptors derive from a woman of 80 years or more with acute or convalescent COVID-19. Both conserved end residues are part of each CDR3. Each record gives: J gene, V gene, clone size, D gene, CDR3 protein, CDR3 DNA. A D gene is named only where the DNA matches it firmly. A clone size is listed for some rows: how often the clone was seen (once, few, many), or a class if it is expanded.

>TRBJ1-2|TRBV5-1|-|-
CASSFDGTSYGYTF
TGCGCCAGCAGCTTCGACGGGACATCCTATGGCTACACCTTC
>TRBJ2-3|TRBV5-6|-|-
CASAIRSGYSTDTQYF
TGTGCCAGCGCCATTAGATCAGGGTATAGCACAGATACGCAGTATTTT
>TRBJ2-1|TRBV10-3|few|-
CAISDSSGTTYNEQFF
TGTGCCATCAGTGACTCTTCCGGGACAACCTACAATGAGCAGTTCTTC
>TRBJ1-6|TRBV6-1|-|-
CASSEAARNLSPLHF
TGTGCCAGCAGTGAAGCAGCCCGAAACCTTTCACCCCTCCACTTT
>TRBJ2-5|TRBV19|-|TRBD2
CASSIPGGGQETQYF
TGTGCCAGTAGTATCCCGGGAGGGGGCCAAGAGACCCAGTACTTC
>TRBJ2-1|TRBV12-5|-|-
CASGLVRSGTTINEQFF
TGTGCTAGTGGTTTGGTACGGAGCGGTACTACCATCAATGAGCAGTTCTTC
>TRBJ1-1|TRBV2|-|-
CASRLVGVGAEAFF
TGTGCCAGCAGATTGGTCGGGGTTGGCGCTGAAGCTTTCTTT
>TRBJ2-1|TRBV18|-|-
CASSPGIGVGNEQFF
TGTGCCAGCTCACCGGGGATCGGGGTAGGGAATGAGCAGTTCTTC
>TRBJ1-5|TRBV5-6|once|TRBD1
CASSLRQGLNQPQHF
TGTGCCAGCAGCTTGAGACAGGGCCTCAATCAGCCCCAGCATTTT
>TRBJ1-3|TRBV3-1/TRBV3-2|-|-
CASSLRAGLAGNTIYF
TGTGCCAGCAGCCTCCGGGCAGGGTTGGCTGGAAACACCATATATTTT